What follows describes a single T cell receptor beta chain. No cognate antigen has been identified for it. It has no much larger one-base neighbor in the sample; base qualities were not kept. The CDR3 regions of human TCRbeta chains were subjected to immunosequencing. From the authors' description of their analysis: Repertoire TCRs were checked for matches against a reference library of SARS-CoV-2-specific TCRs that had been generated using the MIRA antigen-specificity platform. Breadth was defined as the fraction of unique TCRs that were SARS-CoV-2-associated, and depth was defined as the fraction of total T cells that were SARS-CoV-2-associated. Using the MIRA data, each spike-specific TCR was assigned both to the spike region to which the TCR was reactive and to a CD4 or CD8 class. Log10-transformed breadth and depth values were compared by one-way ANOVA with Sidak's multiple comparisons tests. TCRdb limited this immuneACCESS table to in-frame rearrangements with V and J called. A share of clones is missing; checked studies link under half to unresolved V genes, and the rest is unexplained. The V and J calls and clone size are taken from that table; D and trimming were inferred from the DNA. The sample contains around 100,000 clones, approximately 89% of them found a single time. The ten largest clones capture 4.2% of the sample.

Its CDR3 holds 15 amino acids, cysteine through phenylalanine. Only the CDR3 region is kept as DNA, spanning 45 bases read in frame from base 1. V and J lose 0 bases and 2 bases, and a span of 9 bases separates them. CDR1 and CDR2, looked up from the germline V gene (reference sequence), are SGHNT and YYREEE. What the time point label conveys for this sample: baseline before first vaccination. The treatment or condition label of this sample denotes: meningococcal conjugate vaccine given as trial control. The vaccinee samples were drawn from two UK trials, COV001 and COV002, one of which was a single-blind randomized controlled phase 2/3 trial testing AZD1222 (ChAdOx1 nCoV-19) in healthy adults. For TCRbeta chain sequencing, PBMC samples from trial participants were taken at day 0 and at day 28 after the second dose. This entry belongs to a study of T cell responses to AZD1222 COVID-19 vaccine (dated by TCRdb to about 2021). Study-wide context: TCR sequencing was performed for roughly 240 trial participants, of whom around 200 were given two doses of AZD1222 and around 26 were given two doses of MenACWY control vaccine. Trial participants were enrolled into age subgroups of 18-55, 56-69 and 70-plus years, which contained about 150, 28 and 57 TCR-sequenced participants, respectively. What the work shows at the level of the full study, not this receptor alone: Participants were mostly white British and included more females than males, and it was suggested by the authors that clonal diversity may have been underestimated. No day 14 peak-response samples were available, so repertoires were characterized only after the peak T cell response. Only a handful of AZD1222 recipients were SARS-CoV-2 seropositive at baseline, limiting conclusions about previously exposed vaccinees. Spike-specific TCR breadth and depth rose significantly after two AZD1222 doses compared with day 0 and with MenACWY recipients. Nearly half of unique spike-specific TCRs reportedly recognized epitopes outside regions mutated in the B.1.351 and B.1.1.7 variants. In the small 56-69-year group, the increase in depth fell short of significance, most likely because of low power. CD4 TCRs associated with the vaccine covered the entire spike protein, and the dominant responses were in regions 160-218 and 743-854.

The chain employs TRBV5-4 and TRBJ2-1; the D gene remains uncertain. The sample here was peripheral blood, taken on day 0 of MenACWY control vaccination. The TCR was taken from an adult in good health. The DNA sequence reads TGTGCCAGCAGCTTGGCTGCGTTCGCCTACAATGAGCAGTTCTTC. This sequence encodes CASSLAAFAYNEQFF.